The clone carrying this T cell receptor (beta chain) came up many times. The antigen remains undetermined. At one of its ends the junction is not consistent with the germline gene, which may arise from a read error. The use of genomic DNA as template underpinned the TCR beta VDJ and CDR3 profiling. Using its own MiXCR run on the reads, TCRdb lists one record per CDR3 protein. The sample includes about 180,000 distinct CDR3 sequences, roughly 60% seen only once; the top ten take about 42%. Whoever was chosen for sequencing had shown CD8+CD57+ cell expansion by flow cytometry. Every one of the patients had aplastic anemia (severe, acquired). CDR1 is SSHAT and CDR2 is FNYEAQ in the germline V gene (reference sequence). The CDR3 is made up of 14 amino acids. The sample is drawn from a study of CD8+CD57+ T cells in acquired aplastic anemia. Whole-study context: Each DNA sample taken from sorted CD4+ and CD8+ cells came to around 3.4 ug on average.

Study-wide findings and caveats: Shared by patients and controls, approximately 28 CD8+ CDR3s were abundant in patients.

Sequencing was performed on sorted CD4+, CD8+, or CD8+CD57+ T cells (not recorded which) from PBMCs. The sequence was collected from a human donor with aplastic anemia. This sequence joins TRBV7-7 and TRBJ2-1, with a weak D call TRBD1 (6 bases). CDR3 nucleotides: TGTGCTAGCAGCTTAGGCCAGGGGTACAATGAGCAGTTCTTC. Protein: CASSLGQGYNEQFF.